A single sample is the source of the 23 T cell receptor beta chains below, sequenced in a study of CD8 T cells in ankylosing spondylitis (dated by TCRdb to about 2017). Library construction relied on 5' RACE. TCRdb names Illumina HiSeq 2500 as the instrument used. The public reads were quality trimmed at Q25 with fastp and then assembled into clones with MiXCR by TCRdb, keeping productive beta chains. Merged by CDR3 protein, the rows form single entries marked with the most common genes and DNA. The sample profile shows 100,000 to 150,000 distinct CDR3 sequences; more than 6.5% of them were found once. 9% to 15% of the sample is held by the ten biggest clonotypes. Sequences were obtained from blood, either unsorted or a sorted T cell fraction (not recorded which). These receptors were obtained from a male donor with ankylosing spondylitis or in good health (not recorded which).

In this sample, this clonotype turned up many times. CDR3 bases: TGTGCCAGCAGCGTAGGGACACAAGGTTACGAGCAGTACTTC. This gives the protein CASSVGTQGYEQYF. The chain couples TRBV9 to TRBJ2-7; perhaps TRBD1 as D (5 bases). The V end was cut by 0 bases, the J end by 4 bases, with 11 bases between. Germline CDR1 and CDR2: SGDLS and YYNGEE. The CDR3 runs 14 residues. Full variable domain (outside the CDR3, taken from reference TRBV9 and TRBJ2-7): DSGVTQTPKHLITATGQRVTLRCSPRSGDLSVYWYQQSLDQGLQFLIQYYNGEERAKGNILERFSAQQFPDLHSELNLSSLELGDSALYFCASSVGTQGYEQYFGPGTRLTVT.

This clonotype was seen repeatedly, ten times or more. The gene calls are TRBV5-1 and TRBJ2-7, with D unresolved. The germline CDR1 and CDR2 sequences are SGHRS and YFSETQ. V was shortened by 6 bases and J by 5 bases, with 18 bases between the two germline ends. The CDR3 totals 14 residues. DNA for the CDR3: TGCGCCAGCAAGCCGACCTGGGGATCTAACGAGCAGTACTTC. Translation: CASKPTWGSNEQYF.

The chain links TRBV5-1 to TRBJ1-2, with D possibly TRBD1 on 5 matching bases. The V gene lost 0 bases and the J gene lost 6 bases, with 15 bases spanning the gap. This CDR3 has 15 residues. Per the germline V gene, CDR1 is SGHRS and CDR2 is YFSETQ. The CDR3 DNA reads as TGCGCCAGCAGCTTGGACAGGCCCCTAGAGGATGGCTACACCTTC. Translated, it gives CASSLDRPLEDGYTF.

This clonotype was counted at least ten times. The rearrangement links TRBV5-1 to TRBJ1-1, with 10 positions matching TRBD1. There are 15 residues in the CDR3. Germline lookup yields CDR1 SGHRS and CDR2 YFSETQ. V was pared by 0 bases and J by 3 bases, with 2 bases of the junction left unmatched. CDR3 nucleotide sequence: TGCGCCAGCAGCTTGGCCGGACAGGGGGACACTGAAGCTTTCTTT. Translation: CASSLAGQGDTEAFF. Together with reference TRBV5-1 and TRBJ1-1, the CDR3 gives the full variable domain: KAGVTQTPRYLIKTRGQQVTLSCSPISGHRSVSWYQQTPGQGLQFLFEYFSETQRNKGNFPGRFSGRQFSNSRSEMNVSTLELGDSALYLCASSLAGQGDTEAFFGQGTRLTVV.

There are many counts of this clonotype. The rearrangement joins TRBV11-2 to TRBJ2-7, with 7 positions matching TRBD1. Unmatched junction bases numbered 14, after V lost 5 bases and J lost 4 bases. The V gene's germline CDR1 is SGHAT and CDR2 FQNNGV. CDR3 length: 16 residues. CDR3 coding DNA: TGTGCCAGCAGCCAAGACAGGGTTGGGAGCAGGTACGAGCAGTACTTC. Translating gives CASSQDRVGSRYEQYF.

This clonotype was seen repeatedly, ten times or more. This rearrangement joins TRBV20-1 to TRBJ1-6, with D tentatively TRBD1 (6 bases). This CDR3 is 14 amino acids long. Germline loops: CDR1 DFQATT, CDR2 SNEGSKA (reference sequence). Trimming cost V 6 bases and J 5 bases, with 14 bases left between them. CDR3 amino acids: CSADDYRDNSPLHF. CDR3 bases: TGCAGTGCCGATGACTACAGGGATAATTCACCCCTCCACTTT.

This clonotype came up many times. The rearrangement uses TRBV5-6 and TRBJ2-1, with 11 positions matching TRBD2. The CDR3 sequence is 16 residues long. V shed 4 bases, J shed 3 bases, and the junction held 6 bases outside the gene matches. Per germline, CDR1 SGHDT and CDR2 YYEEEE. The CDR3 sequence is CASSPKTSGIYNEQFF. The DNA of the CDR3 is TGTGCCAGCAGCCCAAAGACTAGCGGGATCTACAATGAGCAGTTCTTC. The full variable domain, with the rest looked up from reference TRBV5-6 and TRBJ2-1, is DAGVTQSPTHLIKTRGQQVTLRCSPKSGHDTVSWYQQALGQGPQFIFQYYEEEERQRGNFPDRFSGHQFPNYSSELNVNALLLGDSALYLCASSPKTSGIYNEQFFGPGTRLTVL.

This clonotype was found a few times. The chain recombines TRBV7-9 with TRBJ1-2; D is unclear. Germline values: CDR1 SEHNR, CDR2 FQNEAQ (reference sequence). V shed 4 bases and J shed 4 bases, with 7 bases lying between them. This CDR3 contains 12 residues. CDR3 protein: CASSYQVYGYTF. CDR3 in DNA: TGTGCCAGCAGCTATCAGGTCTATGGCTACACCTTC. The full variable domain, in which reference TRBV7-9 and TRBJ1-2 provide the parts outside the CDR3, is DTGVSQNPRHKITKRGQNVTFRCDPISEHNRLYWYRQTLGQGPEFLTYFQNEAQLEKSRLLSDRFSAERPKGSFSTLEIQRTEQGDSAMYLCASSYQVYGYTFGSGTRLTVV.

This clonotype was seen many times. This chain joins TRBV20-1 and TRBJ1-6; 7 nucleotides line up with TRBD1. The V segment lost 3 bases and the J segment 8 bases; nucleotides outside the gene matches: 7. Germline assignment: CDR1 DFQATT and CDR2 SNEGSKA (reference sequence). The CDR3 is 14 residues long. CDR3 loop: CSARPGTVDSPLHF. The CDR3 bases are TGCAGTGCTAGGCCGGGGACAGTAGATTCACCCCTCCACTTT.

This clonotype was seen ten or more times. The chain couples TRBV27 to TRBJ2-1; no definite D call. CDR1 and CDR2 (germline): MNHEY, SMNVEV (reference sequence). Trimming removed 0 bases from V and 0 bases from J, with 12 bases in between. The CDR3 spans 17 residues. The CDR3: CASSLSVGLSSYNEQFF. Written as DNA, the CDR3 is TGTGCCAGCAGTTTATCTGTCGGCCTGAGCTCCTACAATGAGCAGTTCTTC.

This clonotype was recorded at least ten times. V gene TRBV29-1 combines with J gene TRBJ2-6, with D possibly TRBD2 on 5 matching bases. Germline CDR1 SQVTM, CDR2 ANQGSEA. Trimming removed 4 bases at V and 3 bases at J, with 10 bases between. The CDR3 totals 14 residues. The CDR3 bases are TGCAGCGTTGGGGAGCCTAGTGGGGCCAACGTCCTGACTTTC. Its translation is CSVGEPSGANVLTF.

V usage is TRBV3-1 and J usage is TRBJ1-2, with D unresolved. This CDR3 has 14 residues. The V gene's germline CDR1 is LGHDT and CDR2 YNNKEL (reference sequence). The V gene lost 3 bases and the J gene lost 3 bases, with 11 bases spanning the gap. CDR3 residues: CASSHRSLHYGYTF. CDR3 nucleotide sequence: TGTGCCAGCAGCCATCGGTCCTTACACTATGGCTACACCTTC.

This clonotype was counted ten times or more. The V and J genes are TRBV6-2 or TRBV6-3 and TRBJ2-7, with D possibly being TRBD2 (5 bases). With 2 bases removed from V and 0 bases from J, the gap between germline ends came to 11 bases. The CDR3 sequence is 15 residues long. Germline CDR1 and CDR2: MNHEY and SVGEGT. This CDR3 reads CASSYGGSSSYEQYF. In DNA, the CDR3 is TGTGCCAGCAGTTACGGAGGTTCATCCTCCTACGAGCAGTACTTC.

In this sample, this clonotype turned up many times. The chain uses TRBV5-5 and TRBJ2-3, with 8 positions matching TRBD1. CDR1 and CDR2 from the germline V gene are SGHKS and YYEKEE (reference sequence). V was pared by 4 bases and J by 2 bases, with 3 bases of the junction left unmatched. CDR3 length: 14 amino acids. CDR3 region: CASSPGQVTDTQYF. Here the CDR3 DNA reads TGTGCCAGCAGCCCGGGACAGGTCACAGATACGCAGTATTTT.

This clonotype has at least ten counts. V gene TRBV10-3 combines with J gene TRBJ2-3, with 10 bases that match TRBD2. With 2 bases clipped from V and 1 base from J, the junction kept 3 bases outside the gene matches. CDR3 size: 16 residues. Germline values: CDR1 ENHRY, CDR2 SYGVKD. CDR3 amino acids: CAISELLAGGTDTQYF. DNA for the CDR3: TGTGCCATCAGTGAGCTGCTAGCGGGGGGCACAGATACGCAGTATTTT.

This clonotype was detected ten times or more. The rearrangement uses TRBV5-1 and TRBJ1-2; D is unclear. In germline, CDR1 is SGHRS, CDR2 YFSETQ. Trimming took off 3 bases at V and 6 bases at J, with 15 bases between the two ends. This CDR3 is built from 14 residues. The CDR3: CASSSNRESNGYTF. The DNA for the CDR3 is TGCGCCAGCAGCTCCAACAGAGAGAGTAATGGCTACACCTTC.

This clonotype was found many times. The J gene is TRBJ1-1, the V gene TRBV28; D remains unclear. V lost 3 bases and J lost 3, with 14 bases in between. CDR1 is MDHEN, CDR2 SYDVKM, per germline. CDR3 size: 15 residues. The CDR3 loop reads CASSFAKAGYTEAFF. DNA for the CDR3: TGTGCCAGCAGTTTCGCCAAGGCTGGGTACACTGAAGCTTTCTTT. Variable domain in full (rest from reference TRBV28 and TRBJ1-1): DVKVTQSSRYLVKRTGEKVFLECVQDMDHENMFWYRQDPGLGLRLIYFSYDVKMKEKGDIPEGYSVSREKKERFSLILESASTNQTSMYLCASSFAKAGYTEAFFGQGTRLTVV.

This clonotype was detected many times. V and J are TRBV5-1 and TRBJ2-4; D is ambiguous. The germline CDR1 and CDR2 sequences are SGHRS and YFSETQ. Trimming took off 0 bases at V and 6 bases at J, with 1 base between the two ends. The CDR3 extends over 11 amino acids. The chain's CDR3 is CASSLGNIQYF. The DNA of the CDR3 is TGCGCCAGCAGCTTGGGAAACATTCAGTACTTC.

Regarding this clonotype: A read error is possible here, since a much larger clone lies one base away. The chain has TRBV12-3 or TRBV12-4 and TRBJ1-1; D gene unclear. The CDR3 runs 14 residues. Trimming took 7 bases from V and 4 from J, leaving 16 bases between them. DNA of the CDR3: TGTGCCAGCACCAATTCAGGAGCCGGCACTGAAGCTTTCTTT. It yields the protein CASTNSGAGTEAFF.

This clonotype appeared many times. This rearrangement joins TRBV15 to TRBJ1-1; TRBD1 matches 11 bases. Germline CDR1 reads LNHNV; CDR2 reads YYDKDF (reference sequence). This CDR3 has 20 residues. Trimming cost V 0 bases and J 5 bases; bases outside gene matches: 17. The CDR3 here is CATSRDLPIGTGGRRTEAFF. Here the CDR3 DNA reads TGTGCCACCAGCAGAGACCTACCAATCGGGACAGGGGGTAGAAGGACTGAAGCTTTCTTT.

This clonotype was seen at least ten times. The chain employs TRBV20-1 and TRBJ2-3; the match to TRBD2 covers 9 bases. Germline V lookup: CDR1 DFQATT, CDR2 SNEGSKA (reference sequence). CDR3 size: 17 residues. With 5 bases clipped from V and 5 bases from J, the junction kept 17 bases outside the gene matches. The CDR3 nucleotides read TGCAGTGCTGGGGCGGTGGTAGCGGGAGTCGTTGGAGATACGCAGTATTTT. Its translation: CSAGAVVAGVVGDTQYF.

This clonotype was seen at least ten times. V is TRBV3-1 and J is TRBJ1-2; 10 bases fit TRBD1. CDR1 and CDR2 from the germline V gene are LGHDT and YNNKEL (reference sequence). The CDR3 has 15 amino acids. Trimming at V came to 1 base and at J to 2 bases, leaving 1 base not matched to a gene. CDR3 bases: TGTGCCAGCAGCCAAGGGACAGGGGGGAACTATGGCTACACCTTC. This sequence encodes CASSQGTGGNYGYTF.

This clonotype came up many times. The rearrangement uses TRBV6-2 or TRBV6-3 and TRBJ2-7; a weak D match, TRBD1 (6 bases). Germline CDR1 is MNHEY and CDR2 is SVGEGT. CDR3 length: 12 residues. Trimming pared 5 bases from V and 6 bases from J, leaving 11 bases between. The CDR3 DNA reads TGTGCCAGCAGTGGTCCAGGGGTCGAGCAGTACTTC. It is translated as CASSGPGVEQYF.